This TCR beta chain was obtained from a study of blood T cell repertoires in COVID-19. Across the study: Samples taken during acute and convalescent COVID-19 were collected in the United States, Italy and Spain. Nucleic acid was either cDNA or gDNA, and it came from T cells, B-cell-depleted T cells, or PBMCs.

Produced via immunoSEQ multiplex PCR; TCRdb's table is partial and in-frame only. The repertoire holds tens of thousands of clones, with roughly nine tenths as singletons. Trimming pared 10 bases from V and 0 bases from J, leaving 15 bases between. The germline V gene has CDR1 MRHNA and CDR2 SNTAGT. The CDR3 is made up of 14 amino acids. The specimen sequenced was peripheral blood. This chain uses TRBV6-4 with TRBJ1-1; TRBD1 is a possible D gene (5 bases). This clonotype was obtained from a woman of 80 years or more with acute or convalescent COVID-19. Here the CDR3 reads CATKVQAMNTEAFF. The CDR3, as DNA: TGTGCCACCAAGGTACAGGCCATGAACACTGAAGCTTTCTTT.